This entry is about one T cell receptor (beta chain). The antigen is not known. The data derive from a study of shared clonotypes between healthy human individuals. Regarding the study as a whole: Researchers found naive subsets generally carried larger estimated richness than memory subsets. The sharing of about 5.3% of naive CD4 clonotypes was seen across several donors. Large sequencing depth failed to make sorted-subset sequencing complete, rarefaction showed.

Profiling relied on immunoSEQ multiplex PCR, and the TCRdb table lists in-frame clones only, not all of them. This sample has some 2.4 million clones, with approximately 93% found just once. Germline V lookup: CDR1 SGHNT, CDR2 YENEEA. Trimming cost V 4 bases and J 6 bases, with 14 bases left between them. This CDR3 spans 14 amino acids. The origin of this receptor is a man in his late teens or twenties in good health. Some clones in this sample may be carry-over from other donors' samples. This rearrangement joins TRBV11-3 to TRBJ2-3; TRBD2 is a possible D gene (5 bases). Specimen: naive CD4+ T cells from PBMCs. Subset specified: CD45RA+ positively selected. The CDR3 DNA sequence: TGTGCCAGCAGCTCAGGCCCGGGGTCGGATACGCAGTATTTT. Translating it yields CASSSGPGSDTQYF.